These T cell receptor beta chains were read from a single sample in a study of blood T cell repertoires in COVID-19. Only in-frame clones appear in the TCRdb table, and some are missing; sequencing was by immunoSEQ multiplex PCR. Altogether roughly 190,000 clones are present, 80% being singletons, with the ten largest covering less than 7%. Input material: peripheral blood. The source of these receptors is a man aged 55 to 70 with acute or convalescent COVID-19. CDR3s include the opening cysteine and the closing phenylalanine or tryptophan. Fields, in order: CDR3 DNA, CDR3 protein, CDR3 length, clone size, D gene, J gene, V gene. D genes are given only for firm matches. Clone size is not always given. Where it is, it says once, few, many or a class for expanded clones.

TGTGCCAGCAGCTTAGGCGTCGGACTAGCGGGAGGGCTGAATGAGCAGTTCTTC,CASSLGVGLAGGLNEQFF,18,NA,TRBD2,TRBJ2-1,TRBV11-3
TGCGCCAGCAGCTTGGGGCTAGCGGGAGATTCTTATTGGTCCAATGAGCAGTTCTTC,CASSLGLAGDSYWSNEQFF,19,once,TRBD2,TRBJ2-1,TRBV5-1
TGTGCCAGCTCACTACAGGCGTACTCCTACGAGCAGTACTTC,CASSLQAYSYEQYF,14,NA,NA,TRBJ2-7,TRBV18
TGTGCCAGCAGCTTATCCTCTTACAGCACTGAAGCTTTCTTT,CASSLSSYSTEAFF,14,NA,NA,TRBJ1-1,TRBV7-8
TGTGCCAGCAGGTCCGGCGGGGGGCTGGGCACTGAAGCTTTCTTT,CASRSGGGLGTEAFF,15,NA,NA,TRBJ1-1,TRBV2
TGTGCCAGCAGTTACGGGACAGGGATCTATGGCTACACCTTC,CASSYGTGIYGYTF,14,NA,TRBD1,TRBJ1-2,TRBV6-5
TGTGCCAGCAGCTTACAGGGGGACGAGCAGTACTTC,CASSLQGDEQYF,12,NA,TRBD1,TRBJ2-7,TRBV5-6
TGTGCCAGCAGTTACGGGCCCGACTCTGGAAACACCATATATTTT,CASSYGPDSGNTIYF,15,few,NA,TRBJ1-3,TRBV6-5
TGTGCCAGCTCAACCCTTAGCGGGAGTCTAGAGACCCAGTACTTC,CASSTLSGSLETQYF,15,NA,TRBD2,TRBJ2-5,TRBV18
TGTGCCAGCACCATCCCAGGGGGCCATGAGCAGTTCTTC,CASTIPGGHEQFF,13,NA,TRBD1,TRBJ2-1,TRBV6-5
TGTGCCAGCAGCCAGAGGGAGACCACTGAAGCTTTCTTT,CASSQRETTEAFF,13,NA,NA,TRBJ1-1,TRBV3-1/TRBV3-2
TGTGCCAGCAGTTTAAACAGGGATGAAGGAAACACCATATATTTT,CASSLNRDEGNTIYF,15,NA,NA,TRBJ1-3,TRBV27
TGTGCCAGCAGCTTATCTAGCAGAGCTGGCACAGATACGCAGTATTTT,CASSLSSRAGTDTQYF,16,NA,NA,TRBJ2-3,TRBV11-2
TGTGCCAGCAGCCAAGTACCCGGGACATCAGGAGGCTACACCTTC,CASSQVPGTSGGYTF,15,NA,NA,TRBJ1-2,TRBV4-2
TGTGCCAGCAGCTTAGTTGGGGGGACAGGGGCTGAAGCTTTCTTT,CASSLVGGTGAEAFF,15,NA,TRBD1,TRBJ1-1,TRBV7-2
TGTGCCAGCAGCTTACGGTCTAGCTGGGGTTTCTCAGATACGCAGTATTTT,CASSLRSSWGFSDTQYF,17,NA,NA,TRBJ2-3,TRBV7-8
TGCGCCAGCAGCCAAGAAAACACCGGGACAGGGAATGAAAAACTGTTTTTT,CASSQENTGTGNEKLFF,17,few,TRBD1,TRBJ1-4,TRBV4-3
TGTGCCAGCACCCCTATGGGTCGCGGTCAGCCCCAGCATTTT,CASTPMGRGQPQHF,14,few,NA,TRBJ1-5,TRBV7-8
TGTGCCAGCAGTTCCGGCGGGACTTTCAATTCACCCCTCCACTTT,CASSSGGTFNSPLHF,15,once,NA,TRBJ1-6,TRBV11-2
TGTGCCAGCAGCATAGGACTAGCGGGAGGAGCAGATACGCAGTATTTT,CASSIGLAGGADTQYF,16,once,TRBD2,TRBJ2-3,TRBV6-4
TGTGCCATCAGAGACCGGGCGGGATATGATGGCTACACCTTC,CAIRDRAGYDGYTF,14,few,NA,TRBJ1-2,TRBV10-3
TGTGCCAGCAGCGTAGGCCTCGAGTCCTACAATGAGCAGTTCTTC,CASSVGLESYNEQFF,15,NA,NA,TRBJ2-1,TRBV9
TGTGCCAGCAGTTTGACGGGGTCGAATGGCTACACCTTC,CASSLTGSNGYTF,13,few,NA,TRBJ1-2,TRBV28
TGTGCCAGCAGATCGGCAGAGGGTGAAAAACTGTTTTTT,CASRSAEGEKLFF,13,NA,NA,TRBJ1-4,TRBV2
TGTGCCAGCAGCCAAGAAACTAGCGGGAGAGGAAGGGGGGTCGATGAGCAGTTCTTC,CASSQETSGRGRGVDEQFF,19,NA,TRBD2,TRBJ2-1,TRBV3-1/TRBV3-2
TGTGCCAGCAGTGAGACAGGGGTCACTGAAGCTTTCTTT,CASSETGVTEAFF,13,NA,TRBD1,TRBJ1-1,TRBV2
TGCGCCAGCAGCCAAGAAGGCGGGAGATACGAGCAGTACTTC,CASSQEGGRYEQYF,14,NA,TRBD2,TRBJ2-7,TRBV4-1
TGTGCCACAGGGGAGAAGGCTGCTTACGCTGGGGCCAACGTCCTGACTTTC,CATGEKAAYAGANVLTF,17,NA,NA,TRBJ2-6,TRBV5-4
TGTGCCAGGAGACAGGACCTAAACTATGGCTACACCTTC,CARRQDLNYGYTF,13,NA,NA,TRBJ1-2,TRBV21-1